Sequencing of this T cell receptor (beta chain) was carried out in a study of chemoradiotherapy in HPV16-positive cancers. This clone occurred a few times. Its target is not known. Findings and limits, study-wide: HPV-responsive T-cell expansion during chemoradiotherapy was linked to improved recurrence-free survival in HPV16-positive patients.

Method: immunoSEQ multiplex PCR; TCRdb's copy keeps in-frame clones and lacks some. The sample lists roughly 23,000 clones, about two thirds occurring once. V was clipped by 2 bases and J by 2 bases, with 10 bases between them. Germline V CDR1 and CDR2: GTSNPN, SVGIG (reference sequence). This CDR3 has 14 amino acids. The clonotype comes from a human donor with HPV-associated anogenital cancer. Specimen collection occurred from a patient who underwent chemoradiotherapy. This rearrangement joins TRBV30 to TRBJ1-5, with D possibly TRBD1 on 5 matching bases. This CDR3 is CAWSLWGGNQPQHF. The CDR3 coding sequence is TGTGCCTGGAGTCTTTGGGGCGGCAATCAGCCCCAGCATTTT. The full variable domain, its missing parts supplied by reference TRBV30 and TRBJ1-5, is SQTIHQWPATLVQPVGSPLSLECTVEGTSNPNLYWYRQAAGRGLQLLFYSVGIGQISSEVPQNLSASRPQDRQFILSSKKLLLSDSGFYLCAWSLWGGNQPQHFGDGTRLSIL.